The 9 T cell receptor beta chains below all came from one sample that was sequenced in a study of T cells in Graves' hyperthyroidism and ophthalmopathy (dated by TCRdb to the late 2010s). Library method: multiplex PCR. Sequencing was carried out with an Illumina HiSeq 2000. Amplification of TCR beta CDR3 regions was carried out from RNA transcripts. For the first round of RT-PCR on the TCR CDR3, the HTBI primer set was used together with the Qiagen OneStep RT-PCR kit. Using fastp at Q25 and MiXCR, TCRdb reprocessed the public reads and kept productive beta chains. When rows share a CDR3 protein, they turn into one entry using the most common DNA and genes. Within this sample are approximately 370,000 distinct CDR3 sequences, with 15% to 20% of them counted one time only. More than 30% of the sample goes to the ten largest clones. Sequencing was done on a sample of blood. The receptor source for this set is a woman under 40 with Graves' hyperthyroidism that later progressed to Graves' ophthalmopathy.

This sequence joins TRBV11-2 and TRBJ1-1; the match to TRBD1 covers 9 bases. J lost 11 bases, V lost 6 bases, and 7 bases had no gene match. The CDR3 has 12 residues. Germline CDR1 SGHAT, CDR2 FQNNGV. CDR3 residues: CASSRDRVDAFF. The CDR3 coding sequence is TGTGCCAGCAGTCGGGACAGGGTGGATGCTTTCTTT.

This clonotype was seen many times. The chain employs TRBV20-1 and TRBJ2-1; 12 bases line up with TRBD2. The CDR3 sequence is 15 residues long. The germline gives CDR1 DFQATT, CDR2 SNEGSKA (reference sequence). V trimming: 2 bases; J trimming: 8 bases; junction bases outside the gene matches: 7. The CDR3 loop is CSARSGLAGLDEQFF. CDR3 sequence (DNA): TGCAGTGCTAGATCCGGACTAGCGGGATTAGATGAGCAGTTCTTC.

This clonotype was found many times. The chain joins TRBV27 to TRBJ2-7; 9 nucleotides agree with TRBD2. V was pared by 5 bases and J by 5 bases, with 10 bases of the junction left unmatched. This CDR3 is built from 15 residues. Germline lookup yields CDR1 MNHEY and CDR2 SMNVEV (reference sequence). CDR3 residues: CASSPAGGPRHEQYF. The CDR3 DNA reads TGTGCCAGCAGTCCAGCGGGAGGCCCTCGACACGAGCAGTACTTC.

Only a few counts were recorded for this clonotype. The gene calls are TRBV18 and TRBJ2-7; 10 bases fit TRBD1. Germline CDR1 reads KGHSH; CDR2 reads LQKENI. V lost 1 base, J lost 3 bases, and 9 bases stayed unmatched. The CDR3 runs to 17 residues. The CDR3 coding sequence is TGTGCCAGCTCACCACGGGACAGGGGTTCCAGAGTCTACGAGCAGTACTTC. Its translation is CASSPRDRGSRVYEQYF. Drawing the rest from reference TRBV18 and TRBJ2-7, the complete variable domain is NAGVMQNPRHLVRRRGQEARLRCSPMKGHSHVYWYRQLPEEGLKFMVYLQKENIIDESGMPKERFSAEFPKEGPSILRIQQVVRGDSAAYFCASSPRDRGSRVYEQYFGPGTRLTVT.

This clonotype was detected ten times or more. V and J are TRBV2 and TRBJ2-4; 15 bases fit TRBD2. Germline V gives CDR1 SNHLY, CDR2 FYNNEI. Trimming cost V 6 bases and J 4 bases; bases outside gene matches: 7. The CDR3 is 17 amino acids. In DNA, the CDR3 is TGTGCCAGCAGCCAGGGACTAGCGGGGGGAAATAAAAACATTCAGTACTTC. Translated: CASSQGLAGGNKNIQYF.

In its sample, this clonotype was seen a few times. The J gene is TRBJ2-3, the V gene TRBV12-3 or TRBV12-4, with 10 bases that match TRBD2. Unmatched junction bases numbered 11, after V lost 7 bases and J lost 4 bases. CDR3 length: 16 residues. The CDR3 sequence is CASTPGSGGAADTQYF. Written as DNA, the CDR3 is TGTGCCAGCACTCCTGGGAGCGGGGGGGCCGCAGATACGCAGTATTTT.

This clonotype was observed a handful of times. The J gene is TRBJ2-5, the V gene TRBV7-9; 7 positions match TRBD2. Germline V gene data show CDR1 as SEHNR and CDR2 as FQNEAQ (reference sequence). Trimming cost V 7 bases and J 4 bases; bases outside gene matches: 12. The CDR3 runs to 15 residues. CDR3 DNA: TGTGCCAGCACCACCGTTCGGGGGGATGTAGAGACCCAGTACTTC. Its translation is CASTTVRGDVETQYF. Looking up the rest from reference TRBV7-9 and TRBJ2-5 gives the full variable domain: DTGVSQNPRHKITKRGQNVTFRCDPISEHNRLYWYRQTLGQGPEFLTYFQNEAQLEKSRLLSDRFSAERPKGSFSTLEIQRTEQGDSAMYLCASTTVRGDVETQYFGPGTRLLVL.

This clonotype was counted only a few times. This chain links TRBV29-1 with TRBJ1-2, with TRBD1 matching over 8 bases. This CDR3 is 14 amino acids long. Germline trimming cut 4 bases from V and 3 bases from J; bases unmatched to any gene: 7. Germline CDR1 reads SQVTM; CDR2 reads ANQGSEA. Here the CDR3 reads CSVAGETGDYGYTF. Here the CDR3 DNA reads TGCAGCGTTGCTGGCGAGACAGGGGACTATGGCTACACCTTC.

This clonotype was found many times. The V gene is TRBV19, the J gene TRBJ2-1, with D perhaps TRBD2 (6 bases). In germline, CDR1 is LNHDA, CDR2 SQIVND (reference sequence). The CDR3 has 12 amino acids. V was pared by 6 bases and J by 10 bases, with 13 bases between. The CDR3 DNA follows: TGTGCCAGTAGCCCGACCGGGGGAGAGCAGTTCTTC. Its protein is CASSPTGGEQFF. Full variable domain (remainder filled in from reference TRBV19 and TRBJ2-1): DGGITQSPKYLFRKEGQNVTLSCEQNLNHDAMYWYRQDPGQGLRLIYYSQIVNDFQKGDIAEGYSVSREKKESFPLTVTSAQKNPTAFYLCASSPTGGEQFFGPGTRLTVL.